A single sample gave rise to the 13 T cell receptor beta chains below, sequenced in a study of blood T cells in healthy people across ages. A second PCR of about 6 to 12 cycles used a sample-barcoded 5' primer and a J-beta primer mix. TCRdb used MiXCR to reprocess the 5' RACE reads, holding one entry per CDR3 protein. This sample has about 780,000 distinct CDR3 sequences, with roughly 60% found just once. Sequencing was performed on blood. These receptors were taken from a man aged 30 to 39 in good health.

V gene TRBV7-9 combines with J gene TRBJ2-5; 10 nucleotides match TRBD2. This CDR3 is 16 amino acids long. V shed 5 bases and J 0 bases; nucleotides not matched to a gene: 6. Germline CDR1 is SEHNR and CDR2 is FQNEAQ (reference sequence). The CDR3 sequence: CASSHTSGDDQETQYF. The CDR3, as DNA: TGTGCCAGCAGCCACACTAGCGGGGATGACCAAGAGACCCAGTACTTC.

Of note for this clonotype: Lacking the conserved final phenylalanine or tryptophan, this CDR3 likely reflects a read error. V and J are TRBV6-4 and TRBJ2-6; the D is unclear. The germline V gene has CDR1 MRHNA and CDR2 SNTAGT. Trimming stripped 3 bases from V and 0 bases from J, with 6 bases between. The CDR3 totals 15 residues. CDR3 bases: TGTGCCAGCAGTGAGTCAGACTCTGGGGCCAACGTCCTGACTTCC. Translation: CASSESDSGANVLTS.

The rearrangement uses TRBV6-1 and TRBJ2-5, with TRBD2 as a possible D gene (6 bases). The CDR3 is 13 residues long. Germline loops: CDR1 MNHNS, CDR2 SASEGT. The V and J ends lost 0 bases and 10 bases respectively, with 12 bases between them. CDR3: CASSEADRGIQYF. CDR3 nucleotides: TGTGCCAGCAGTGAAGCAGATCGGGGGATCCAGTACTTC.

This clonotype was seen more than once but under ten times. The CDR3 DNA reads TGTGCCAGCAGTTTAGAGGGGACGGTGAACACTGAAGCTTTCTTT. Residues: CASSLEGTVNTEAFF. This chain links TRBV12-3 or TRBV12-4 with TRBJ1-1; TRBD1 is a possible D gene (5 bases). Trimming removed 1 base at V and 0 bases at J, with 9 bases between. The CDR3 runs 15 residues.

Here the CDR3 reads CASTANYGYTF. DNA of the CDR3: TGTGCCAGCACAGCTAACTATGGCTACACCTTC. J is TRBJ1-2 and V is TRBV6-2 or TRBV6-3; D gene uncertain. Between the trimmed V and J ends, which lost 7 bases and 0 bases, there was a span of 3 bases. Germline V gives CDR1 MNHEY, CDR2 SVGEGT. The length of the CDR3 is 11 residues.

V gene TRBV13 combines with J gene TRBJ2-1, with D perhaps assigned TRBD1 or TRBD2 (6 bases each). V lost 5 bases to trimming and J lost 2 bases, with 16 bases between them. Germline CDR1 reads PRHDT; CDR2 reads FYEKMQ (reference sequence). The CDR3 runs to 16 residues. This chain's CDR3 is CASSPEGGDTYNEQFF. The CDR3 DNA sequence: TGTGCCAGCAGCCCAGAGGGGGGAGACACCTACAATGAGCAGTTCTTC.

The chain joins TRBV28 to TRBJ2-7; 10 positions agree with TRBD1. This CDR3 is built from 13 residues. From germline, CDR1 is MDHEN and CDR2 SYDVKM. V shed 6 bases, J shed 5 bases, and the junction held 4 bases outside the gene matches. This CDR3 is CASSDGTGDEQYF. The CDR3 DNA follows: TGTGCCAGCAGCGATGGGACAGGGGACGAGCAGTACTTC.

Here the CDR3 reads CASNHGLRDTYNSPLHF. As DNA, the CDR3 is TGTGCCAGCAATCACGGACTCAGGGATACCTATAATTCACCCCTCCACTTT. This chain connects TRBV12-3 or TRBV12-4 to TRBJ1-6, with D perhaps TRBD1 (5 bases). CDR3 length: 17 residues. V gave up 7 bases and J gave up 2 bases, with 18 bases separating them.

The V call is TRBV5-1, the J call TRBJ2-7; D call uncertain. The V gene's germline CDR1 is SGHRS and CDR2 YFSETQ. The CDR3 is made up of 15 amino acids. Trimming removed 1 base at V and 4 bases at J, with 15 bases between. The CDR3 region has the DNA TGCGCCAGCAGCTTGTATGCTAGAACTACGTACGAGCAGTACTTC. This translates into CASSLYARTTYEQYF. Full variable domain (missing parts from reference TRBV5-1 and TRBJ2-7): KAGVTQTPRYLIKTRGQQVTLSCSPISGHRSVSWYQQTPGQGLQFLFEYFSETQRNKGNFPGRFSGRQFSNSRSEMNVSTLELGDSALYLCASSLYARTTYEQYFGPGTRLTVT.

CDR3 nucleotide sequence: TGTGCCAGCAGCTCCGCCGGGCTAGCGGGAGGCAGCTCCTACAATGAGCAGTTCTTC. Residues: CASSSAGLAGGSSYNEQFF. The rearrangement links TRBV7-2 to TRBJ2-1, with TRBD2 identical over 11 bases. J lost 0 bases, V lost 4 bases, and 11 bases had no gene match. Germline V gene data show CDR1 as SGHTA and CDR2 as FQGNSA. This CDR3 has 19 residues.

The V call is TRBV27, the J call TRBJ1-5; 9 nucleotides match TRBD1. The V gene end was trimmed by 6 bases and the J gene end by 7 bases; junction bases not matched to a gene: 7. Germline V gives CDR1 MNHEY, CDR2 SMNVEV (reference sequence). This CDR3 contains 14 residues. The CDR3 protein is CASRKQGARQPQHF. CDR3 sequence (DNA): TGTGCCAGCAGAAAACAGGGGGCCAGGCAGCCCCAGCATTTT.

V is TRBV4-3 and J is TRBJ2-1; D possibly matches TRBD1 or TRBD2 (5 bases each). Between the trimmed V and J ends, which lost 1 base and 7 bases, there was a span of 11 bases. There are 14 residues in the CDR3. Germline CDR1 reads LGHNA; CDR2 reads YSLEER. The CDR3 is CASSQGDALNEQFF. CDR3 coding DNA: TGCGCCAGCAGCCAAGGGGACGCCTTGAATGAGCAGTTCTTC.

This chain uses TRBV5-1 with TRBJ2-1, with a tentative D call TRBD2 (6 bases). Germline V gene data show CDR1 as SGHRS and CDR2 as YFSETQ. V lost 4 bases, J lost 4 bases, and 15 bases lay in between. The CDR3 runs to 15 residues. The CDR3 region is CASSTIGTEYNEQFF. CDR3 in DNA: TGCGCCAGCAGCACCATCGGGACTGAATACAATGAGCAGTTCTTC.